Following are 17 T cell receptor beta chains from one sample sequenced in a study of post-analysis software for immune sequencing data (dated by TCRdb to the mid-2010s). General conclusions and limits of the study: Patients showed significantly higher frequencies than controls for roughly five TRBV segments, among them TRBV5-6, TRBV5-1 and TRBV20-1.

Library generation was performed with PCR. Sequencing took place on an Illumina HiSeq 2500. To reduce PCR and sequencing biases, unique molecular identifiers were incorporated into the TCR beta cDNA libraries. TCRdb reran the public reads through fastp at Q25 and MiXCR, keeping productive beta chains. CDR3 protein sequences are deduplicated, and each keeps its most common genes and DNA. The sample table contains some 240,000 distinct CDR3 sequences; only one count was recorded for 36% of them. Of the sample, 4% to 5.5% is held by the ten largest clones. These receptors lack a known antigen. Sequencing used blood. Receptors originate from a girl between 5 and 17 years old with multiple sclerosis.

This clonotype was counted many times. This chain uses TRBV10-3 with TRBJ2-3; 9 positions agree with TRBD2. CDR1 is ENHRY, CDR2 SYGVKD, per germline. After removal of 5 bases from V and 1 base from J, the junction contained 7 bases not matched to a gene. CDR3 length equals 16 residues. CDR3 sequence (DNA): TGTGCCATCAGTACCTCCGGGACTAGCCGCACAGATACGCAGTATTTT. Protein product: CAISTSGTSRTDTQYF.

This chain uses TRBV29-1 with TRBJ2-4; 9 bases are a match to TRBD1. With V trimmed by 7 bases and J by 8 bases, 3 bases remained unmatched. The CDR3 loop spans 11 amino acids. Germline CDR1 SQVTM, CDR2 ANQGSEA. The CDR3 DNA follows: TGCAGCGGAGGGGACAGGGACATTCAGTACTTC. Amino acids: CSGGDRDIQYF.

J is TRBJ2-7 and V is TRBV20-1; D might be TRBD2 (5 bases). The CDR3 has 13 amino acids. The V and J ends lost 6 bases and 2 bases respectively, with 14 bases between them. The germline V gene has CDR1 DFQATT and CDR2 SNEGSKA (reference sequence). In DNA form, the CDR3 reads TGCAGTGCCCCTGAAGCCGGGACCTACGAGCAGTACTTC. The encoded protein is CSAPEAGTYEQYF.

This chain links TRBV7-2 with TRBJ2-2, with TRBD2 identical over 10 bases. From germline, CDR1 is SGHTA and CDR2 FQGNSA. V shed 0 bases, J shed 6 bases, and the junction held 4 bases outside the gene matches. CDR3 length: 16 amino acids. The CDR3 DNA follows: TGTGCCAGCAGCTTAGCGGCTAGCGGGAGAGCCGGGGAGCTGTTTTTT. The encoded protein is CASSLAASGRAGELFF. Combining the CDR3 with reference TRBV7-2 and TRBJ2-2 gives the whole variable domain GAGVSQSPSNKVTEKGKDVELRCDPISGHTALYWYRQSLGQGLEFLIYFQGNSAPDKSGLPSDRFSAERTGGSVSTLTIQRTQQEDSAVYLCASSLAASGRAGELFFGEGSRLTVL.

This clonotype was found many times. This sequence joins TRBV12-3 or TRBV12-4 and TRBJ2-7; weak D call: TRBD1 (5 bases). Trimming pared 4 bases from V and 5 bases from J, leaving 12 bases between. The CDR3 extends over 13 amino acids. CDR3 in amino acids: CASSWGQGNEQYF. DNA for the CDR3: TGTGCCAGCAGTTGGGGCCAAGGTAACGAGCAGTACTTC.

The chain combines TRBV19 with TRBJ1-2, with D uncertain. V lost 3 bases and J 3 bases, leaving 14 bases between the germline ends. CDR1 and CDR2 from the germline V gene are LNHDA and SQIVND (reference sequence). CDR3 length: 15 amino acids. For the CDR3, the DNA is TGTGCCAGTAGTATCAGTGGAGCCCGGGACTATGGCTACACCTTC. Residues: CASSISGARDYGYTF.

The chain recombines TRBV5-1 with TRBJ2-2; possible D gene TRBD1, 6 bases. Germline lookup yields CDR1 SGHRS and CDR2 YFSETQ. V lost 3 bases and J lost 6, with 15 bases in between. CDR3 size: 15 residues. The CDR3 loop reads CASSSSWQGSGELFF. The CDR3 nucleotides are TGCGCCAGCAGCTCGTCGTGGCAGGGGTCCGGGGAGCTGTTTTTT.

The chain employs TRBV11-1 and TRBJ2-1, with 8 bases that match TRBD2. From germline, CDR1 is SGHAT and CDR2 FQDESV (reference sequence). The CDR3 has 14 residues. V lost 7 bases, J lost 13 bases, and 15 bases stayed unmatched. The CDR3 DNA sequence: TGTGCCAGCAACGAGCGGGAGTCCTGCGAGACCCAGTTCTTC. The encoded protein is CASNERESCETQFF.

This clonotype was picked up many times. V usage is TRBV20-1 and J usage is TRBJ2-3, with D perhaps given as TRBD1 or TRBD2 (5 bases each). The CDR3 has 15 residues. Germline CDR1 DFQATT, CDR2 SNEGSKA (reference sequence). Trimming took 0 bases from V and 5 from J, leaving 15 bases between them. The CDR3, as DNA: TGCAGTGCTAGAGATGGCGCACGAGGGGTAGATACGCAGTATTTT. This translates into CSARDGARGVDTQYF.

This chain uses TRBV7-2 with TRBJ2-1, with D perhaps matching TRBD1 (7 bases). CDR1 SGHTA and CDR2 FQGNSA come from the germline V gene. V was trimmed by 5 bases and J by 7 bases, leaving 18 bases between them. This CDR3 has 15 residues. The CDR3: CASSPGGGRRNEQFF. DNA of the CDR3: TGTGCCAGCAGCCCCGGAGGGGGCCGTCGGAATGAGCAGTTCTTC.

In its sample, this clonotype was seen a few times. This sequence joins TRBV4-1 and TRBJ2-1; TRBD2 matches at 9 bases. The CDR3 runs to 15 residues. Trimming took 0 bases from V and 8 from J; bases not matched to a gene: 5. CDR1 and CDR2 from the germline V gene are MGHRA and YSYEKL. Written as DNA, the CDR3 is TGCGCCAGCAGCCAAGAACAGCGGGAGGCCGATGAGCAGTTCTTC. Translating gives CASSQEQREADEQFF.

This sequence joins TRBV14 and TRBJ1-1, with D uncertain. CDR3 length: 16 residues. The V end lost 0 bases, the J end lost 5 bases, and 16 bases lay between the germline ends. Germline-derived CDR1 and CDR2 are SGHDN and FVKESK. The CDR3 DNA follows: TGTGCCAGCAGCCAAGATCTCGGTATCCCGAGGACTGAAGCTTTCTTT. Its protein product is CASSQDLGIPRTEAFF. Full variable domain (missing parts from reference TRBV14 and TRBJ1-1): EAGVTQFPSHSVIEKGQTVTLRCDPISGHDNLYWYRRVMGKEIKFLLHFVKESKQDESGMPNNRFLAERTGGTYSTLKVQPAELEDSGVYFCASSQDLGIPRTEAFFGQGTRLTVV.

This clonotype appeared many times. The gene calls are TRBV5-1 and TRBJ2-5; weak D call: TRBD2 (6 bases). The CDR3 extends over 14 amino acids. Trimming took 5 bases from V and 5 from J, leaving 16 bases between them. Germline loops: CDR1 SGHRS, CDR2 YFSETQ. CDR3: CASSLSLASETQYF. CDR3 nucleotide sequence: TGCGCCAGCAGTCTGAGCCTAGCGTCGGAGACCCAGTACTTC.

Many counts were recorded for this clonotype. The rearrangement links TRBV5-1 to TRBJ1-2, with a tentative D call TRBD1 (5 bases). The CDR3 sequence is 14 residues long. CDR1 and CDR2 (germline): SGHRS, YFSETQ. The V end lost 1 base, the J end lost 2 bases, and 9 bases lay between the germline ends. The CDR3 loop reads CASSLSGTNYGYTF. In nucleotides, the CDR3 is TGCGCCAGCAGCTTGTCAGGGACGAACTATGGCTACACCTTC.

The chain links TRBV20-1 to TRBJ2-5, with TRBD2 matching over 8 bases. CDR1 DFQATT and CDR2 SNEGSKA come from the germline V gene (reference sequence). The CDR3 spans 13 residues. J gave up 5 bases and V 7 bases, and 9 bases lay outside the gene matches. The CDR3 is CSVLAGLGETQYF. The CDR3 DNA sequence: TGCAGTGTTCTAGCGGGCCTCGGTGAGACCCAGTACTTC.

The table lists this clonotype with many counts. The chain is built from TRBV7-2 and TRBJ1-2, with 7 bases aligning to TRBD1. CDR1 and CDR2 from the germline V gene are SGHTA and FQGNSA. Trimming at V came to 3 bases and at J to 2 bases, leaving 15 bases not matched to a gene. The CDR3 extends over 18 amino acids. CDR3 in amino acids: CASSLRPGTAILNYGYTF. The CDR3 DNA follows: TGTGCCAGCAGCTTGAGGCCCGGGACAGCGATACTCAACTATGGCTACACCTTC. Combining the CDR3 with reference TRBV7-2 and TRBJ1-2 gives the whole variable domain GAGVSQSPSNKVTEKGKDVELRCDPISGHTALYWYRQSLGQGLEFLIYFQGNSAPDKSGLPSDRFSAERTGGSVSTLTIQRTQQEDSAVYLCASSLRPGTAILNYGYTFGSGTRLTVV.

The chain has TRBV4-2 and TRBJ2-7; 7 positions agree with TRBD1. The V and J ends lost 1 base and 3 bases, in that order; junction bases with no gene match: 6. This CDR3 comprises 15 residues. From germline, CDR1 is LGHNA and CDR2 YNFKEQ. The DNA of the CDR3 is TGTGCCAGCAGCCAAGCCACCGGGACAGACTACGAGCAGTACTTC. Translation gives CASSQATGTDYEQYF.